A single sample is the source of the 9 T cell receptor beta chains below, sequenced in a study of cytomegalovirus exposure and HLA in healthy donors. Assay used: immunoSEQ multiplex PCR; TCRdb lists only in-frame clones, some missing. The data show approximately 160,000 clones, 70% to 90% seen once. The sample was PBMCs. The receptors come from a woman aged 30 to 39 in good health and CMV-seronegative.

DNA for the CDR3: TGTGCCAGCAGTTTAGGACAAGTTTACGAGCAGTACTTC. Amino acids: CASSLGQVYEQYF. The V gene is TRBV6-5, the J gene TRBJ2-7, with D maybe TRBD1 (5 bases). The CDR3 is 13 amino acids. With 4 bases removed from V and 4 bases from J, the gap between germline ends came to 11 bases. CDR1 MNHEY and CDR2 SVGAGI come from the germline V gene.

The table lists this clone with a few counts. The V and J genes are TRBV7-3 and TRBJ2-3, with 8 bases aligning to TRBD1. The CDR3 totals 12 residues. Germline-derived CDR1 and CDR2 are SGHTA and FQGTGA. With 4 bases clipped from V and 11 bases from J, the junction kept 5 bases outside the gene matches. The CDR3 sequence is CASSSTGEWQYF. The CDR3 region has the DNA TGTGCCAGCAGCTCGACAGGGGAATGGCAGTATTTT. Together with reference TRBV7-3 and TRBJ2-3, the CDR3 gives the full variable domain: GAGVSQTPSNKVTEKGKYVELRCDPISGHTALYWYRQSLGQGPEFLIYFQGTGAADDSGLPNDRFFAVRPEGSVSTLKIQRTERGDSAVYLCASSSTGEWQYFGPGTRLTVL.

CDR3 sequence (DNA): TGTGCCAGCAGTTCCCGGCTCGGCAGATCCTACGAGCAGTACTTC. This codes for CASSSRLGRSYEQYF. The chain links TRBV6-6 to TRBJ2-7; D gene uncertain. The CDR3 spans 15 residues. The ends were cut back, 4 bases at V and 1 base at J, with 14 bases in the middle. CDR1 is MNHNY and CDR2 is SVGAGI in the germline V gene (reference sequence).

The chain joins TRBV5-4 to TRBJ1-4; TRBD1 agrees at 9 bases. J was trimmed by 0 bases and V by 4 bases; bases with no gene match: 7. Germline-derived CDR1 and CDR2 are SGHNT and YYREEE (reference sequence). The CDR3 totals 17 residues. CDR3 in amino acids: CASSPGTGLSTNEKLFF. CDR3 in DNA: TGTGCCAGCAGCCCCGGGACAGGGCTCTCAACTAATGAAAAACTGTTTTTT.

This chain uses TRBV29-1 with TRBJ2-7, with TRBD1 identical over 8 bases. V shed 7 bases and J 4 bases; nucleotides not matched to a gene: 3. This CDR3 has 11 amino acids. The V gene's germline CDR1 is SQVTM and CDR2 ANQGSEA. The CDR3: CSGGQGYEQYF. The CDR3 DNA sequence: TGCAGCGGAGGACAGGGATACGAGCAGTACTTC.

V usage is TRBV5-1 and J usage is TRBJ1-1; perhaps TRBD1 as D (6 bases). Germline V gives CDR1 SGHRS, CDR2 YFSETQ. V was trimmed by 3 bases and J by 5 bases, leaving 14 bases between them. This CDR3 contains 14 residues. The CDR3 sequence: CASSSSPGQTEAFF. The CDR3 DNA reads TGCGCCAGCAGCTCCTCCCCCGGACAGACTGAAGCTTTCTTT.

A single count supports this clone. The CDR3 coding sequence is TGTGCCAGCAGCCCCCGATGGGCCTTAATGAACGAGCAGTACTTC. This encodes CASSPRWALMNEQYF. The chain carries TRBV9 and TRBJ2-7; D remains ambiguous. Trimming left V 4 bases short and J 5 bases short, with 19 bases between. CDR3 length equals 15 residues. Germline V lookup: CDR1 SGDLS, CDR2 YYNGEE.

The chain uses TRBV2 and TRBJ2-5; D perhaps matches TRBD2 (7 bases). The CDR3 totals 14 residues. In germline, CDR1 is SNHLY, CDR2 FYNNEI. The ends were cut back, 4 bases at V and 4 bases at J, with 13 bases in the middle. The CDR3 sequence: CASSAGGARETQYF. The CDR3 DNA follows: TGTGCCAGCAGTGCTGGGGGGGCGCGAGAGACCCAGTACTTC.

This sequence joins TRBV27 and TRBJ2-7, with D uncertain. Germline V gives CDR1 MNHEY, CDR2 SMNVEV (reference sequence). The CDR3 runs to 14 residues. Trimming removed 1 base at V and 3 bases at J, with 10 bases between. The CDR3 DNA follows: TGTGCCAGCAGTTTATACCCCGAGCGCTACGAGCAGTACTTC. This codes for CASSLYPERYEQYF.